This passage covers 11 T cell receptor beta chains from one sample sequenced in a study of cytomegalovirus exposure and HLA in healthy donors. The primer mix had 60 Vbeta and 13 Jbeta primers. Repertoires were generated with immunoSEQ multiplex PCR, while TCRdb's copy carries only in-frame clones and drops some. The table records about 140,000 clones, 60% to 80% of them present only once. Source material: PBMCs. Every receptor here comes from a woman aged 45-65 years in good health and CMV-seronegative.

As regards this clone: Relative to the germline gene, one junction end is altered; a read error may explain this. The chain is built from TRBV7-9 and TRBJ2-5; TRBD2 agrees at 10 bases. This CDR3 is 15 amino acids long. In germline, CDR1 is SEHNR, CDR2 FQNEAQ (reference sequence). This CDR3 reads CSSIPVGTSAETQYF. In DNA, the CDR3 is TGTTCCAGCATCCCTGTAGGGACTAGCGCGGAGACCCAGTACTTC.

Note on this clone: Other nucleotide sequences from this sample produce the same CDR3. The chain carries TRBV6-1 and TRBJ1-2; D unresolved. V shed 8 bases and J shed 1 base, with 11 bases lying between them. CDR3 length equals 13 residues. CDR1 and CDR2 from the germline V gene are MNHNS and SASEGT. This chain's CDR3 is CASGGRFNYGYTF. The CDR3 DNA reads as TGTGCCAGCGGAGGGAGGTTTAACTATGGCTACACCTTC.

The CDR3 sequence: CASSKTSGVQETQYF. The CDR3 DNA reads as TGTGCCAGCAGCAAGACTAGCGGGGTGCAAGAGACCCAGTACTTC. This chain uses TRBV7-2 with TRBJ2-5; the match to TRBD2 covers 11 bases. The trim removed 5 bases at V and 2 bases at J, leaving 4 bases unmatched. The CDR3 spans 15 residues. Germline CDR1 is SGHTA and CDR2 is FQGNSA.

The chain combines TRBV7-6 with TRBJ2-3; D perhaps matches TRBD2 (6 bases). Trimming pared 1 base from V and 2 bases from J, leaving 13 bases between. Germline V gene sequence: CDR1 SGHVS, CDR2 FNYEAQ. The CDR3 spans 16 residues. The CDR3 loop is CASSLGEVPVTDTQYF. The CDR3 bases are TGTGCCAGCAGCTTAGGGGAGGTACCGGTCACAGATACGCAGTATTTT.

This rearrangement joins TRBV9 to TRBJ2-7; 8 nucleotides line up with TRBD2. This CDR3 spans 15 amino acids. V was clipped by 0 bases and J by 3 bases; unmatched bases: 5. CDR1 SGDLS and CDR2 YYNGEE come from the germline V gene. In nucleotides, the CDR3 is TGTGCCAGCAGCGTAGGATGGCTAGCGGGCTACGAGCAGTACTTC. Its protein product is CASSVGWLAGYEQYF.

This chain links TRBV19 with TRBJ1-2, with a tentative D call TRBD1 (5 bases). Germline values: CDR1 LNHDA, CDR2 SQIVND (reference sequence). V lost 7 bases to trimming and J lost 4 bases, with 13 bases between them. The CDR3 contains 13 residues. In DNA, the CDR3 is TGTGCCAGTAATCAAAGGGGCTTCTATGGCTACACCTTC. This codes for CASNQRGFYGYTF.

The chain recombines TRBV15 with TRBJ2-3; weak D call: TRBD1 (5 bases). Trimming removed 9 bases at V and 4 bases at J, with 20 bases between. This CDR3 comprises 15 residues. Per the germline V gene, CDR1 is LNHNV and CDR2 is YYDKDF (reference sequence). CDR3 DNA sequence: TGTGCCACGGGGCGAGGAGTTGAAGGATCAGATACGCAGTATTTT. Translated: CATGRGVEGSDTQYF.

The gene calls are TRBV6-1 and TRBJ2-2, with 9 bases identical to TRBD1. The CDR3 extends over 14 amino acids. Trimming removed 6 bases from V and 8 bases from J; junction bases left unmatched: 7. From germline, CDR1 is MNHNS and CDR2 SASEGT. CDR3 coding DNA: TGTGCCAGCAGCAAGGACAGGGGAAGTGGGGAGCTGTTTTTT. Its translation: CASSKDRGSGELFF.

The chain carries TRBV7-9 and TRBJ2-2; tentatively, D is TRBD2 (5 bases). The V gene lost 6 bases and the J gene lost 5 bases, with 19 bases spanning the gap. The germline gives CDR1 SEHNR, CDR2 FQNEAQ (reference sequence). This CDR3 has 16 amino acids. CDR3 residues: CASSPPGHRGTGELFF. CDR3 coding DNA: TGTGCCAGCAGTCCTCCCGGGCACAGAGGGACCGGGGAGCTGTTTTTT.

J is TRBJ1-2 and V is TRBV6-1; the match to TRBD1 covers 10 bases. The CDR3 has 14 residues. From germline, CDR1 is MNHNS and CDR2 SASEGT. Losses at the gene ends were 6 bases for V and 8 bases for J; bases not matched to a gene: 9. CDR3 loop: CASRGTGDVIGYTF. For the CDR3, the DNA is TGTGCCAGCAGGGGGACAGGGGACGTCATAGGCTACACCTTC.

The chain carries TRBV5-1 and TRBJ1-1; D is undetermined. Germline CDR1 is SGHRS and CDR2 is YFSETQ. The germline V and J ends were trimmed by 0 bases and 0 bases, with 9 bases remaining between them. The length of the CDR3 is 15 residues. CDR3 nucleotides: TGCGCCAGCAGCTTGGTAGAGGGAATGAACACTGAAGCTTTCTTT. Amino acids: CASSLVEGMNTEAFF.